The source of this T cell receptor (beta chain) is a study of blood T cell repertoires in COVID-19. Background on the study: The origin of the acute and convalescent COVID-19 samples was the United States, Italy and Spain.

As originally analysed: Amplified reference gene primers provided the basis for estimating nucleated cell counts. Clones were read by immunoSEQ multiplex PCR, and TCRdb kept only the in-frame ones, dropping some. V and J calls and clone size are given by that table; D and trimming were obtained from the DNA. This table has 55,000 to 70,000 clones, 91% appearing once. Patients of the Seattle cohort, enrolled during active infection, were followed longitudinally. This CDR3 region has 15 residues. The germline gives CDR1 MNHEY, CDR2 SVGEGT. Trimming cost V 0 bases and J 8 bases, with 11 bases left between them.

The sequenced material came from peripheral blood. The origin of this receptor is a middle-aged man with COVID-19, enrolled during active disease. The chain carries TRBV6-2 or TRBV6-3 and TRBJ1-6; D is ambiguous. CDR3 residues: CASSYSLEGDSPLHF. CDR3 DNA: TGTGCCAGCAGTTACTCTTTGGAGGGTGATTCACCCCTCCACTTT.